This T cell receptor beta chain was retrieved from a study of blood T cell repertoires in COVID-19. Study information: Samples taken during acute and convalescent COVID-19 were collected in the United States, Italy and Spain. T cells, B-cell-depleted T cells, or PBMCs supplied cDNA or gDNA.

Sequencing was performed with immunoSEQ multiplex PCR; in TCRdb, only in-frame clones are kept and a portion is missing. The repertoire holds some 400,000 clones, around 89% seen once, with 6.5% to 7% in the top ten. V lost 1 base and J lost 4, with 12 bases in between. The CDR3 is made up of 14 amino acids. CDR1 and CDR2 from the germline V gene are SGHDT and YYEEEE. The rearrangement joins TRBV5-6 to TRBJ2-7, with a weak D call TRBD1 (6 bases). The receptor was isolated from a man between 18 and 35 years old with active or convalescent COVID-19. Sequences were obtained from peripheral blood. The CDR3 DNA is TGTGCCAGCAGCTTGTGGTCAGGGGTTTACGAGCAGTACTTC. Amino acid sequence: CASSLWSGVYEQYF.